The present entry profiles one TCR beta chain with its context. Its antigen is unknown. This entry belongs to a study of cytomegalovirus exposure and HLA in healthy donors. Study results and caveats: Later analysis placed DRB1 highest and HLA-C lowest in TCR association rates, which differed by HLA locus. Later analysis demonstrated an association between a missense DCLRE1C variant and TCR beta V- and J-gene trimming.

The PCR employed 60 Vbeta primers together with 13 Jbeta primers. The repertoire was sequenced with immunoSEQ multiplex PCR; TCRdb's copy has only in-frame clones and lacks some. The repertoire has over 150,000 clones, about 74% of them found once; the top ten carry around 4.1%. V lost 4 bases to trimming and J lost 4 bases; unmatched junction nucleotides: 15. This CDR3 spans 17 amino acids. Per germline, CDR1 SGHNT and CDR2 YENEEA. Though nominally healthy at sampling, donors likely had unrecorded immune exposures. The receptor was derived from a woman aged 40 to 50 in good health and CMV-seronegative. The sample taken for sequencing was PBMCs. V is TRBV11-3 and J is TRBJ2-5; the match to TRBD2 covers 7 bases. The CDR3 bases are TGTGCCAGCAGCTCGATCCGGGGGGTAATGGGGGGAGAGACCCAGTACTTC. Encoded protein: CASSSIRGVMGGETQYF.